This entry describes one T cell receptor (beta chain). Its antigen is currently not known. No base quality information exists; no much larger clone differs at one position. Using the deep immunoSEQ assay, multiplex PCR amplified TCR CDR3 regions from genomic DNA. Extracted genomic DNA from each cell subset was distributed evenly across all wells of several immunoSEQ 96-well plates, and each plate was treated as a replicate. For sorted subsets, around 200 ng genomic DNA, equal to about 30,000 T cell genomes, was loaded into each replicate PCR. The purified libraries were quantified using a Qubit 3.0 fluorometer, sized with a Bioanalyzer 2100, and then quantified again using the KAPA Library Quantification kit. Every immunoSEQ 96-well plate was sequenced on a dedicated single-read 150-cycle Illumina NextSeq 550 flow cell. The study's own analysis went as follows. Because only junctional sequences without quality scores were contained in the immunoSEQ output, filtering matching that applied to full-length reads could not be performed. To assign V/J genes and CDR3, sequences were annotated using PyIR, a Python wrapper for IgBLAST v1.9, with IMGT germline references. Reads were removed for weak V/J assignments (E-value above 1e-6), missing CDR3, stop codons, out-of-frame junctions, or ambiguous translated residues. V3J clonotypes were defined as sequences sharing an identical inferred V gene, J gene, and CDR3 amino acid sequence. To compute the percentage overlap between repertoires, the number of shared unique clonotypes was divided by the size of the smaller repertoire. Three approaches were used to assess repertoire richness: RTK rarefaction, the Chao1 estimator, and Recon v2.1 estimates of unobserved clonotypes. For all TCRbeta clonotypes obtained by the gDNA method from four donors, generation probabilities were computed with OLGA. TCRdb holds this immuneACCESS table with in-frame rearrangements only. Some clones are missing; in checked studies, unresolved V genes explain under half, and the rest has no known cause. Clone size and the V and J calls come from that table; the DNA yielded D and trimming. This sample comprises about 700,000 clones, under 80% of them detected only once. The ten largest clonotypes hold 1.5% to 2% of the sample.

The CDR3 measures 17 amino acids from cysteine to phenylalanine. Of all the DNA, just the CDR3 is kept, 51 bases in frame from base 1. From the germline V gene, CDR1 is SGHDT and CDR2 is YYEEEE. V was cut back by 4 bases and J by 2 bases, leaving a gap of 21 bases between them. Healthy HIV-negative adults with no recently reported acute infections or vaccinations were included as donors. Only Caucasian adults living in Nashville, Tennessee, USA were represented among the donors. CD4+ T cells were enriched by magnetic negative selection, after which naive cells were positively selected on CD45RA and the negative fraction was taken as the memory subset. After blood collection by leukapheresis, PBMCs were isolated using Ficoll-Histopaque density gradient centrifugation and then cryopreserved in the vapor phase of liquid nitrogen. Analytical flow cytometry was used to check the purity and quantity of each magnetically sorted T cell population. Each sorted fraction had its genomic DNA isolated and then quantified by UV absorbance on a Nanodrop 2000c.

The data were taken from a study of shared clonotypes between healthy human individuals (dated by TCRdb to about 2020). Concerning the study at large: A couple of women and a few men aged 18 to 49 years were included in the cohort. For each donor, CD4 naive and CD4 memory were each given three plates, CD8 naive was given two plates, and CD8 memory was given one plate. To estimate repertoire size and how much clonotype sharing occurs between individuals, the study deeply sequenced the blood TCR repertoires of five healthy adults. Different laboratories and diverse techniques were used to prepare libraries and sequence TCR repertoires, to increase sequencing depth and limit assay-specific biases. Leukapheresis yielded between about 0.9 and 10 billion PBMCs per donor. On the study overall, not on this receptor specifically: Compared with non-shared clonotypes, clonotypes shared by all four sorted-subset donors had higher generation probabilities. Based on pairwise subsampling, the degree of clonotype sharing among donors was expected to be affected by sequencing depth. Rarefaction of sorted-subset datasets indicated incomplete sequencing despite the large sequencing depth. Naive subsets generally had larger estimated clonotype richness than memory subsets. About 5% of naive CD4, 3.5% of naive CD8, approximately 2% of memory CD4, and less than 0.45% of memory CD8 clonotypes were shared across a few donors. Only blood was sampled, and tissue TCR repertoires likely differ from those in blood. Because the study included only a small number of donors, the genetic and exposure-history diversity represented was limited.

The receptor's source is a woman in her 30s in good health. The chain is made from TRBV5-6 and TRBJ1-2, with TRBD1 tentatively as D gene (5 bases match). Sequencing was done on a sample of memory CD4+ T cells sorted from blood. Read against the paper, the sample's cell subset or site label means: CD45RA-negative fraction. CDR3 loop: CASSLPGPRLGNYGYTF. DNA sequence: TGTGCCAGCAGCCTCCCGGGACCGAGGTTAGGGAACTATGGCTACACCTTC.